This passage covers 14 T cell receptor beta chains from one sample sequenced in a study of Ad26.COV2.S vaccination and SARS-CoV-2 variants. Sequencing was performed with immunoSEQ multiplex PCR; in TCRdb, only in-frame clones are kept and a portion is missing. Altogether around 400,000 clones are present, around 90% being singletons, with the ten largest covering 9% to 15%. The treatment was: over 15 received Ad26.COV2.S at low or high dose, single or two shots; 5 received placebo; per-sample allocation not given. Specimen acquisition occurred on day 63 following the initial vaccine or placebo injection. The source material was peripheral blood, sampled in a trial of Ad26.COV2.S vaccine versus placebo. The source is a person between 18 and 60 years old who received the Ad26.COV2.S COVID-19 vaccine or a placebo.

CDR3: CASDQETQYF. The CDR3 DNA follows: TGTGCCAGCGACCAAGAGACCCAGTACTTC. V usage is TRBV12-3 or TRBV12-4 and J usage is TRBJ2-5; D remains unclear. The CDR3 is made up of 10 amino acids. V was pared by 8 bases and J by 0 bases, with 1 base between.

This chain connects TRBV12-3 or TRBV12-4 to TRBJ2-5; no clear D. The CDR3 is 11 amino acids. The V end lost 5 bases, the J end lost 3 bases, and 4 bases lay between the germline ends. DNA of the CDR3: TGTGCCAGCAGTCGAAAAGAGACCCAGTACTTC. Amino acid sequence: CASSRKETQYF.

V is TRBV7-2 and J is TRBJ2-3; tentatively, D is TRBD2 (5 bases). The germline CDR1 and CDR2 sequences are SGHTA and FQGNSA. The V end lost 3 bases, the J end lost 4 bases, and 11 bases lay between the germline ends. The CDR3 runs to 14 residues. The CDR3 sequence is CASSFQPSSDTQYF. The CDR3 region has the DNA TGTGCCAGCAGCTTTCAGCCTAGCTCAGATACGCAGTATTTT.

The chain links TRBV25-1 to TRBJ1-1; D remains ambiguous. This CDR3 is built from 14 residues. V was pared by 5 bases and J by 1 base, with 11 bases between. Germline CDR1 reads MGHDK; CDR2 reads SYGVNS. The CDR3 nucleotides are TGTGCCAGCAGTAGACTGACGGGGAACACTGAAGCTTTCTTT. This translates into CASSRLTGNTEAFF.

The rearrangement joins TRBV14 to TRBJ1-3; TRBD1 matches 7 bases. Trimming took 2 bases from V and 4 from J; bases not matched to a gene: 5. Germline CDR1 SGHDN, CDR2 FVKESK. The CDR3 sequence is 15 residues long. CDR3 bases: TGTGCCAGCAGCCAAACAGGGGCTGGAGGAAACACCATATATTTT. It yields the protein CASSQTGAGGNTIYF.

The CDR3 DNA sequence: TGTGCCAGCAGCTCCGGAGGCGAGCAGTACTTC. The encoded protein is CASSSGGEQYF. The chain carries TRBV7-9 and TRBJ2-7; weak D call: TRBD2 (5 bases). The CDR3 totals 11 residues. The V and J ends lost 4 bases and 6 bases respectively, with 7 bases between them. Germline V gives CDR1 SEHNR, CDR2 FQNEAQ (reference sequence).

The chain links TRBV11-3 to TRBJ2-3, with D uncertain. The CDR3 loop spans 15 amino acids. The germline V gene encodes CDR1 SGHNT and CDR2 YENEEA. V lost 5 bases, J lost 4 bases, and 16 bases lay in between. DNA for the CDR3: TGTGCCAGCAGCCAAAGTGCCGGGTTATCAGATACGCAGTATTTT. Translating it yields CASSQSAGLSDTQYF. Looking up the rest from reference TRBV11-3 and TRBJ2-3 gives the full variable domain: EAGVVQSPRYKIIEKKQPVAFWCNPISGHNTLYWYLQNLGQGPELLIRYENEEAVDDSQLPKDRFSAERLKGVDSTLKIQPAELGDSAVYLCASSQSAGLSDTQYFGPGTRLTVL.

The rearrangement joins TRBV15 to TRBJ1-5, with D maybe TRBD1 (5 bases). Germline V gene lookup returns CDR1 LNHNV and CDR2 YYDKDF (reference sequence). V was cut by 3 bases and J by 0 bases, with 9 bases left in between. The CDR3 runs to 15 residues. For the CDR3, the DNA is TGTGCCACCAGCAGGAGGGACCTTAGCAATCAGCCCCAGCATTTT. Protein product: CATSRRDLSNQPQHF.

This clone was recorded once. The chain combines TRBV7-8 with TRBJ1-1; D possibly corresponds to TRBD1 (5 bases). CDR3 length: 14 residues. Trimming removed 0 bases at V and 6 bases at J, with 11 bases between. Germline V gives CDR1 SGHVS, CDR2 FQNEAQ. The DNA of the CDR3 is TGTGCCAGCAGCTTAGCATTTGCAGGGCCTGAAGCTTTCTTT. This sequence encodes CASSLAFAGPEAFF.

The gene calls are TRBV2 and TRBJ2-6, with D unclear. CDR1 and CDR2 from the germline V gene are SNHLY and FYNNEI. The CDR3 contains 15 residues. The V gene lost 7 bases and the J gene lost 0 bases, with 10 bases spanning the gap. The CDR3 sequence is CASKENLSGANVLTF. CDR3 nucleotide sequence: TGTGCCAGCAAGGAAAACCTCTCTGGGGCCAACGTCCTGACTTTC. The full variable domain, completed using reference TRBV2 and TRBJ2-6, is EPEVTQTPSHQVTQMGQEVILRCVPISNHLYFYWYRQILGQKVEFLVSFYNNEISEKSEIFDDQFSVERPDGSNFTLKIRSTKLEDSAMYFCASKENLSGANVLTFGAGSRLTVL.

The genes are TRBV7-8 and TRBJ2-6; TRBD1 matches 8 bases. V dropped 1 base and J dropped 3; count of bases not matched to a gene: 8. Germline CDR1 reads SGHVS; CDR2 reads FQNEAQ. The CDR3 is made up of 18 amino acids. The CDR3 region is CASSLGSQGAFGANVLTF. The CDR3 DNA reads TGTGCCAGCAGCTTAGGTTCGCAGGGGGCGTTTGGGGCCAACGTCCTGACTTTC.

The CDR3: CASGTGVNTGELFF. The DNA of the CDR3 is TGTGCCAGCGGGACCGGGGTGAACACCGGGGAGCTGTTTTTT. This chain links TRBV2 with TRBJ2-2; TRBD1 or TRBD2 may be the D gene (5 bases each). V lost 8 bases, J lost 1 base, and 11 bases lay in between. This CDR3 spans 14 amino acids. CDR1 and CDR2 (germline): SNHLY, FYNNEI.

The chain couples TRBV6-1 to TRBJ2-3, with D uncertain. The CDR3 runs to 13 residues. From germline, CDR1 is MNHNS and CDR2 SASEGT. The ends were cut back, 1 base at V and 3 bases at J, with 5 bases in the middle. CDR3 amino acids: CASSEGTTDTQYF. The CDR3 DNA sequence: TGTGCCAGCAGTGAAGGGACGACAGATACGCAGTATTTT.

This sequence joins TRBV5-1 and TRBJ1-4, with 7 nucleotides matching TRBD1. Per the germline V gene, CDR1 is SGHRS and CDR2 is YFSETQ. This CDR3 has 12 residues. V trimming: 4 bases; J trimming: 8 bases; junction bases outside the gene matches: 2. CDR3 sequence (DNA): TGCGCCAGCAGCGTGGACAGGGAAAAACTGTTTTTT. Translated, it gives CASSVDREKLFF.